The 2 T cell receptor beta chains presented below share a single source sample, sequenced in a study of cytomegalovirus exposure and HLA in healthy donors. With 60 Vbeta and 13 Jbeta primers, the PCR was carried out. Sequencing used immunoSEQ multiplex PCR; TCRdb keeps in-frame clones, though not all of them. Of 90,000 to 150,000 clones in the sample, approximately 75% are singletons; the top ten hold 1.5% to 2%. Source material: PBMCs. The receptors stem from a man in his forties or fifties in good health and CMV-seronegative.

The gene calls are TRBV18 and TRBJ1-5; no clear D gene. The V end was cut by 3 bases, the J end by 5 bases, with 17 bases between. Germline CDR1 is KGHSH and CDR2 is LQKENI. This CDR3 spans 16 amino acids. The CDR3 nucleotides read TGTGCCAGCTCACCGAACGCGCAGGTTGGTGATCAGCCCCAGCATTTT. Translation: CASSPNAQVGDQPQHF.

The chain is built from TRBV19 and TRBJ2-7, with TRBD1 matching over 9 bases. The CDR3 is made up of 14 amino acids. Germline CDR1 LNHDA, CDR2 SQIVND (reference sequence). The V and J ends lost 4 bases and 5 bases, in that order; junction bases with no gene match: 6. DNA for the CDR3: TGTGCCAGTAGTAACCGGGACAGGGCCCACGAGCAGTACTTC. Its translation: CASSNRDRAHEQYF. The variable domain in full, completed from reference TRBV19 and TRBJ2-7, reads DGGITQSPKYLFRKEGQNVTLSCEQNLNHDAMYWYRQDPGQGLRLIYYSQIVNDFQKGDIAEGYSVSREKKESFPLTVTSAQKNPTAFYLCASSNRDRAHEQYFGPGTRLTVT.